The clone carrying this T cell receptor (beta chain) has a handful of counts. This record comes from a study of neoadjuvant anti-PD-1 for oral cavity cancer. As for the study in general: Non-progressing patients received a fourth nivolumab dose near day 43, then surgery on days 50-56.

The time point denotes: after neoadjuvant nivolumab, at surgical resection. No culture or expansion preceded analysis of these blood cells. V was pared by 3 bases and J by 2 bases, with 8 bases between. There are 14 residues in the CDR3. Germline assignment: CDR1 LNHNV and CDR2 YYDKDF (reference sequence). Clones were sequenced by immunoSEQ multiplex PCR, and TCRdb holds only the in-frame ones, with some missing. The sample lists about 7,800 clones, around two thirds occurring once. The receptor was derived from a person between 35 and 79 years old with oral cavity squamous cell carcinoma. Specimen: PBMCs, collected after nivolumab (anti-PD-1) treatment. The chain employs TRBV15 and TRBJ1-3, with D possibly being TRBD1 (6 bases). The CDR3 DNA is TGTGCCACCAGCAGGGGGGACACTGGAAACACCATATATTTT. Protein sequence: CATSRGDTGNTIYF.